A single sample gave rise to the 2 T cell receptor beta chains below, sequenced in a study of cytomegalovirus exposure and HLA in healthy donors. PCR was performed using 60 Vbeta and 13 Jbeta primers. The data were produced by immunoSEQ multiplex PCR, yet TCRdb's version contains in-frame clones alone and is incomplete. The sample has 200,000 to 250,000 clones, 70% to 85% seen once. The material sequenced was PBMCs. These receptors were obtained from a woman in her thirties or forties in good health and CMV-seronegative.

The V gene is TRBV6-5, the J gene TRBJ2-1, with a weak D call TRBD1 (5 bases). The ends were cut back, 7 bases at V and 9 bases at J, with 13 bases in the middle. Germline loops: CDR1 MNHEY, CDR2 SVGAGI. The CDR3 length is 12 residues. The CDR3 nucleotides are TGTGCCAGCACCCCAGGGTGGGGTGAGCAGTTCTTC. Translated, it gives CASTPGWGEQFF.

The rearrangement uses TRBV6-1 and TRBJ1-2, with TRBD1 as a possible D gene (5 bases). Germline CDR1 reads MNHNS; CDR2 reads SASEGT. Trimming removed 0 bases from V and 7 bases from J, with 15 bases in between. The CDR3 is made up of 15 amino acids. The CDR3 loop is CASSEATQGLSGYTF. CDR3 nucleotides: TGTGCCAGCAGTGAAGCAACCCAGGGTTTAAGTGGCTACACCTTC.